This is a list of T cell receptor beta chains from one sample in a study of cytomegalovirus exposure and HLA in healthy donors. Produced via immunoSEQ multiplex PCR; TCRdb's table is partial and in-frame only. The sample lists 250,000 to 300,000 clones, around 91% seen once, with 0.3% to 0.4% in the top ten. The specimen was PBMCs. The receptors stem from a woman aged 18-29 years in good health and CMV-seronegative. Both conserved end residues are part of each CDR3. D genes are given only for firm matches. Not all rows give a size; the values are once, few, many and, for expanded clones, a class.

J gene	D gene	clone size	CDR3 length	V gene	CDR3 DNA	CDR3 protein
TRBJ2-3	TRBD2	once	16	TRBV9	TGTGCCAGCAGCGTAGGTAGCGGGGGGGGTCCAGATACGCAGTATTTT	CASSVGSGGGPDTQYF
TRBJ1-2	-	once	15	TRBV6-5	TGTGCCAGCAGTTACTCGACACAGGGTGGATACGGCTACACCTTC	CASSYSTQGGYGYTF
TRBJ1-1	TRBD1	-	16	TRBV4-1	TGCGCCAGCAGCCACCTGACTCGGGACAGGGACACTGAAGCTTTCTTT	CASSHLTRDRDTEAFF
TRBJ1-5	TRBD1	-	15	TRBV28	TGTGCCAGCAGTTTACCCAGGGGGCTCAATCAGCCCCAGCATTTT	CASSLPRGLNQPQHF
TRBJ1-5	TRBD1	-	16	TRBV2	TGTGCCAGCAGGGAGACAGGGATCTATAGCAATCAGCCCCAGCATTTT	CASRETGIYSNQPQHF
TRBJ1-4	TRBD1	-	15	TRBV7-2	TGTGCCAGCAGCTTAGCTGGCCGACAGGGTGAAAAACTGTTTTTT	CASSLAGRQGEKLFF
TRBJ2-5	-	-	14	TRBV11-2	TGTGCCAGCAGCTACTACAGGGATGGAGAGACCCAGTACTTC	CASSYYRDGETQYF
TRBJ2-5	-	few	11	TRBV19	TGTGCCAGTACTTCTTCGGAGACCCAGTACTTC	CASTSSETQYF
TRBJ2-1	-	-	14	TRBV28	TGTGCCAGCAGTAACCCAGCGTGGGGAGGTGAGCAGTTCTTC	CASSNPAWGGEQFF
TRBJ2-5	-	-	16	TRBV5-4	TGTGCCAGCAGCGATTCCGGGACTCCTGGACCAGAGACCCAGTACTTC	CASSDSGTPGPETQYF
TRBJ2-1	-	-	16	TRBV7-8	TGTGCCAGCAGCCTTAGGTCGGCTAGATTTTACAATGAGCAGTTCTTC	CASSLRSARFYNEQFF
TRBJ1-6	-	once	16	TRBV7-9	TGTGCCAGCAGCTTATTCCAGGGCTCCTATAATTCACCCCTCCACTTT	CASSLFQGSYNSPLHF
TRBJ1-1	TRBD1	-	15	TRBV27	TGTGCCAGCAGTTTACGTTCAGGGGGGATCACTGAAGCTTTCTTT	CASSLRSGGITEAFF
TRBJ1-5	-	-	16	TRBV4-1	TGCGCCAGCAGCCAAGATTGGGGACTCGGCAATCAGCCCCAGCATTTT	CASSQDWGLGNQPQHF
TRBJ2-7	-	once	12	TRBV6-6	TGTGCCAGCAGAGAACAGGTCTACGAGCAGTACTTC	CASREQVYEQYF
TRBJ1-5	-	-	14	TRBV28	TGTGCCAGCAGTTTAGTCCAGGGCAATCAGCCCCAGCATTTT	CASSLVQGNQPQHF
TRBJ1-3	TRBD1	-	13	TRBV30	TGTGCCTGGACAGGGGGGACTGGAAACACCATATATTTT	CAWTGGTGNTIYF
TRBJ1-3	-	-	13	TRBV11-2	TGTGCCAGCAGCGCCGGAGCTGGAAACACCATATATTTT	CASSAGAGNTIYF
TRBJ1-2	TRBD1	-	12	TRBV6-5	TGTGCCAGCAGAAGGACAGGAGCTGGCTACACCTTC	CASRRTGAGYTF
TRBJ1-4	-	once	16	TRBV4-1	TGCGCCAGCAGCCGCGGTCCGGGGACAACTAATGAAAAACTGTTTTTT	CASSRGPGTTNEKLFF
TRBJ1-5	-	-	14	TRBV11-2	TGTGCCAGCAGCCCATGGGGGGGTAACCAGCCCCAGCATTTT	CASSPWGGNQPQHF
TRBJ1-2	-	-	14	TRBV5-1	TGCGCCAGCAGCGCACGTCGCGAGGCCTATGGCTACACCTTC	CASSARREAYGYTF
TRBJ2-1	TRBD1	-	16	TRBV5-6	TGTGCCAGCAGCTTGCTTCCGGGACAGGGGAACAATGAGCAGTTCTTC	CASSLLPGQGNNEQFF
TRBJ1-1	-	-	15	TRBV29-1	TGCAGCGTTGGAGGGCAGGGGAATTTGAACACTGAAGCTTTCTTT	CSVGGQGNLNTEAFF
TRBJ2-2	TRBD1	few	15	TRBV6-1	TGTGCCAGCAGTGAAGGACAGGGGGCGCCCGGGGAGCTGTTTTTT	CASSEGQGAPGELFF
TRBJ1-2	TRBD1	-	14	TRBV5-1	TGCGCCAGCAGCTTGATTACAGGGGACTATGGCTACACCTTC	CASSLITGDYGYTF
TRBJ1-6	-	-	17	TRBV5-1	TGCGCCAGCAGCTTGGTGGTCCTAGCATCCTATAATTCACCCCTCCACTTT	CASSLVVLASYNSPLHF
TRBJ1-2	-	-	14	TRBV5-6	TGTGCCAGCAGCTTGAGTCGCGGTAACTATGGCTACACCTTC	CASSLSRGNYGYTF
TRBJ2-7	TRBD1	-	12	TRBV5-6	TGTGCCAGCAGCACAGGGGGCTACGAGCAGTACTTC	CASSTGGYEQYF
TRBJ2-2	TRBD1	-	15	TRBV5-1	TGCGCCAGCAGCTTCCGGGACAGGAACACCGGGGAGCTGTTTTTT	CASSFRDRNTGELFF
TRBJ1-5	-	-	12	TRBV19	TGTGCCAGTAGTATTTTTCCCCAACCCCAGCATTTT	CASSIFPQPQHF
TRBJ1-5	TRBD1	-	15	TRBV2	TGTGCCAGCAGGGAGACAGGGTACGGCAATCAGCCCCAGCATTTT	CASRETGYGNQPQHF
TRBJ1-1	TRBD1	-	18	TRBV4-3	TGCGCCAGCAGCCAAGATCCGGGGACAGGGGGACCTGAGGCTGAAGCTTTCTTT	CASSQDPGTGGPEAEAFF